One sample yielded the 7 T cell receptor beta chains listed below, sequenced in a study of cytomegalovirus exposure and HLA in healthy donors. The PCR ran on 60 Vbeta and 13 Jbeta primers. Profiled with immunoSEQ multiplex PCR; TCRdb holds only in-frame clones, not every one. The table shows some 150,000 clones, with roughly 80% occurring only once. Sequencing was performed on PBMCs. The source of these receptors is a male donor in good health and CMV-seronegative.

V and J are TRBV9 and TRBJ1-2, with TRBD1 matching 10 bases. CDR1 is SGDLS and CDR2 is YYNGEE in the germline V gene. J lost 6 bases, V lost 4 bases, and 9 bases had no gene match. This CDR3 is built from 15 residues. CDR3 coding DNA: TGTGCCAGCAGCCCCAGGGACAGGGGCACGGATGGCTACACCTTC. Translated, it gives CASSPRDRGTDGYTF.

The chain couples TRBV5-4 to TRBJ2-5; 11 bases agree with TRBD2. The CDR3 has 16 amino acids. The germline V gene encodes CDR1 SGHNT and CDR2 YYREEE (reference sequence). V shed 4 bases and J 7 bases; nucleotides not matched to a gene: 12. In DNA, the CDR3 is TGTGCCAGCAGCCCCGGGACTAGCGGAGTCCGAGGGACCCAGTACTTC. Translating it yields CASSPGTSGVRGTQYF.

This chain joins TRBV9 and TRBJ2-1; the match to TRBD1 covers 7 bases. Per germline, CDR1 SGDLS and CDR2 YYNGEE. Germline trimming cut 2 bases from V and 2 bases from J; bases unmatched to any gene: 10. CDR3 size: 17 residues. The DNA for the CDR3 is TGTGCCAGCAGCGTCGAGTTACAGGGGATCACCTACAATGAGCAGTTCTTC. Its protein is CASSVELQGITYNEQFF.

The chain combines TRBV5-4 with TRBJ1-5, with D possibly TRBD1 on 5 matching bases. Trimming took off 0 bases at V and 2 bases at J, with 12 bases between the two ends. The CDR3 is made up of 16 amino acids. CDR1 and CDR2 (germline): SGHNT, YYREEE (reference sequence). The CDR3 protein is CASSLDGLQGNQPQHF. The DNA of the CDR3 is TGTGCCAGCAGCTTGGACGGACTACAGGGCAATCAGCCCCAGCATTTT.

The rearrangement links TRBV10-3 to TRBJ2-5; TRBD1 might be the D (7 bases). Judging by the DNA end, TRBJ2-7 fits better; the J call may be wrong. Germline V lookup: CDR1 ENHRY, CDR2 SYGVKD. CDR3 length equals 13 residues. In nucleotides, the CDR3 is TGTGCCATCAGCGCGGGACAGACCTACGAGCAGTACTTC. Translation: CAISAGQTYEQYF.

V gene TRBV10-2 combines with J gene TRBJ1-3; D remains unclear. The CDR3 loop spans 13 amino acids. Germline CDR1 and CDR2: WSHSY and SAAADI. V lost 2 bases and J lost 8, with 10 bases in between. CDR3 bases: TGCGCCAGCAGTGAGAACGCCGGGGACACCATATATTTT. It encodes CASSENAGDTIYF.

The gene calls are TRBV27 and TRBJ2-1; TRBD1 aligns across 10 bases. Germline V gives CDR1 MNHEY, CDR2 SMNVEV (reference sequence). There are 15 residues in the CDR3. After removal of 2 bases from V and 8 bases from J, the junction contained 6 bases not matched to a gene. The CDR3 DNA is TGTGCCAGCAGTTTAAGGGGACAGGGGAGGCATGAGCAGTTCTTC. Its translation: CASSLRGQGRHEQFF.